Described below is a single T cell receptor beta chain sequence and its context. The CDR3 has 15 residues. CDR1 is SEHNR, CDR2 FQNEAQ, per germline (reference sequence). Trimming pared 4 bases from V and 1 base from J, leaving 13 bases between. Survey-level TCR beta sequencing used the immunoSEQ assay. Clones were sequenced by immunoSEQ multiplex PCR, and TCRdb holds only the in-frame ones, with some missing. The repertoire holds around 50,000 clones, with approximately 95% as singletons. The J gene is TRBJ1-1, the V gene TRBV7-9; D remains unclear. This clonotype originated in a man aged 35-49 years with rheumatoid arthritis. The specimen sequenced was PBMCs. The CDR3 bases are TGTGCCAGCAGCTCCGACACGTTAGCGAACACTGAAGCTTTCTTT. Encoded protein: CASSSDTLANTEAFF.